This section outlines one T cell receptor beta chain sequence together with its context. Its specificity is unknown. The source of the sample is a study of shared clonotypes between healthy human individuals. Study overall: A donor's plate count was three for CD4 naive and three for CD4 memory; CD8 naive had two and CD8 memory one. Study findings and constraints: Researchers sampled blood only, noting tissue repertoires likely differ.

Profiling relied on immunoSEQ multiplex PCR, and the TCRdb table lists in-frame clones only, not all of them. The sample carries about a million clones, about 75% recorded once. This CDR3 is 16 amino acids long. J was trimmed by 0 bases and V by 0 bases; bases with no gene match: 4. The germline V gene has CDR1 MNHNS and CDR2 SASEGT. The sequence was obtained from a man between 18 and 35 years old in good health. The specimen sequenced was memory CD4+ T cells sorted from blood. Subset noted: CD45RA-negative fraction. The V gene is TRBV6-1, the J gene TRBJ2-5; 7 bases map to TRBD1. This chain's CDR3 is CASSEAQTGHQETQYF. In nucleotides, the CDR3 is TGTGCCAGCAGTGAAGCGCAGACAGGGCACCAAGAGACCCAGTACTTC.